Shown below are 20 T cell receptor beta chains from a single sample sequenced in a study of blood T cell repertoires in COVID-19. TCRdb's table, derived via immunoSEQ multiplex PCR, lists solely in-frame clones and lacks some. Counted here are 130,000 to 150,000 clones, around 82% occurring once; the ten biggest clones make up 5% to 7%. The sample consisted of PBMCs or T cells enriched from blood (not recorded which). The receptor set was obtained from a man between 40 and 49 years old with acute COVID-19.

The chain combines TRBV6-2 or TRBV6-3 with TRBJ2-7; D possibly corresponds to TRBD2 (5 bases). Trimming removed 5 bases from V and 4 bases from J, with 27 bases in between. Germline assignment: CDR1 MNHEY and CDR2 SVGEGT. The CDR3 totals 18 residues. The CDR3: CASSPTLQAFSGIYEQYF. The CDR3 DNA follows: TGTGCCAGCAGTCCCACCCTCCAGGCCTTCTCCGGGATTTACGAGCAGTACTTC.

The CDR3 loop is CASTWTSGMRGGGNNEQFF. CDR3 sequence (DNA): TGTGCCAGCACATGGACTAGCGGGATGAGAGGCGGCGGGAACAATGAGCAGTTCTTC. J is TRBJ2-1 and V is TRBV18; 12 bases are a match to TRBD2. The CDR3 length is 19 residues. Trimming at V came to 8 bases and at J to 5 bases, leaving 19 bases not matched to a gene. Germline V gene sequence: CDR1 KGHSH, CDR2 LQKENI.

The V and J genes are TRBV28 and TRBJ1-1; 10 bases match TRBD1. Losses at the gene ends were 6 bases for V and 4 bases for J; bases not matched to a gene: 2. In germline, CDR1 is MDHEN, CDR2 SYDVKM. CDR3 length: 13 amino acids. CDR3 coding DNA: TGTGCCAGCAGCCGGGACAGGGGCACTGAAGCTTTCTTT. It specifies CASSRDRGTEAFF.

This clone appeared a few times. J is TRBJ1-1 and V is TRBV28, with TRBD1 as a possible D gene (6 bases). This CDR3 contains 15 residues. Trimming left V 3 bases short and J 0 bases short, with 11 bases between. The germline V gene has CDR1 MDHEN and CDR2 SYDVKM. Here the CDR3 reads CASSFTQGVNTEAFF. CDR3 bases: TGTGCCAGCAGTTTCACACAGGGAGTGAACACTGAAGCTTTCTTT.

The table lists this clone with a few counts. The CDR3 bases are TGTGCCAGCTCACTGCTAGCGGGAGCGGACGAGCAGTACTTC. Amino acids: CASSLLAGADEQYF. This rearrangement joins TRBV18 to TRBJ2-7; the match to TRBD2 covers 10 bases. CDR1 is KGHSH, CDR2 LQKENI, per germline. The trim removed 4 bases at V and 5 bases at J, leaving 5 bases unmatched. The CDR3 has 14 amino acids. Full variable domain (remainder filled in from reference TRBV18 and TRBJ2-7): NAGVMQNPRHLVRRRGQEARLRCSPMKGHSHVYWYRQLPEEGLKFMVYLQKENIIDESGMPKERFSAEFPKEGPSILRIQQVVRGDSAAYFCASSLLAGADEQYFGPGTRLTVT.

This clone was seen only once. The chain joins TRBV6-5 to TRBJ2-1; TRBD2 matches 8 bases. The CDR3 length is 15 residues. Trimming at V came to 7 bases and at J to 4 bases, leaving 9 bases not matched to a gene. The germline gives CDR1 MNHEY, CDR2 SVGAGI. Written as DNA, the CDR3 is TGTGCCAGCACTTCGGCCGGGGGGGCTTACAATGAGCAGTTCTTC. Protein sequence: CASTSAGGAYNEQFF.

V usage is TRBV19 and J usage is TRBJ2-5, with D uncertain. Per germline, CDR1 LNHDA and CDR2 SQIVND (reference sequence). This CDR3 comprises 13 residues. Trimming cost V 5 bases and J 5 bases, with 12 bases left between them. CDR3 DNA: TGTGCCAGTAGTCCCCGGGTTGACGAGACCCAGTACTTC. Its translation is CASSPRVDETQYF.

This sequence joins TRBV10-3 and TRBJ2-1; D gene unclear. The CDR3 totals 15 residues. The V gene's germline CDR1 is ENHRY and CDR2 SYGVKD. V was pared by 0 bases and J by 8 bases, with 14 bases between. This CDR3 is CAISESPASGDEQFF. CDR3 DNA sequence: TGTGCCATCAGTGAGTCGCCGGCGAGTGGAGATGAGCAGTTCTTC.

The chain recombines TRBV4-3 with TRBJ2-3; 11 nucleotides line up with TRBD2. The CDR3 contains 16 residues. CDR1 is LGHNA, CDR2 YSLEER, per germline. J gave up 3 bases and V 4 bases, and 6 bases lay outside the gene matches. The CDR3 loop reads CASSLQTSGTTDTQYF. The CDR3 DNA reads TGCGCCAGCAGCCTACAGACTAGCGGGACTACAGATACGCAGTATTTT.

The rearrangement uses TRBV4-3 and TRBJ1-4; D gene ambiguous. CDR1 LGHNA and CDR2 YSLEER come from the germline V gene. The V gene lost 1 base and the J gene lost 8 bases, with 14 bases spanning the gap. The CDR3 covers 15 residues. In DNA, the CDR3 is TGCGCCAGCAGCCAAGTTCGTGGCAGTTGGGAAAAACTGTTTTTT. Protein sequence: CASSQVRGSWEKLFF.

The rearrangement uses TRBV3-1 (or the pseudogene TRBV3-2) and TRBJ1-2; D not resolved. Trimming took 4 bases from V and 0 from J, leaving 15 bases between them. The CDR3 runs 16 residues. Germline V gene sequence: CDR1 LGHDT, CDR2 YNNKEL (reference sequence). The CDR3 reads CASSLNSLPTNYGYTF. CDR3 nucleotide sequence: TGTGCCAGCAGCCTAAACAGTCTCCCCACTAACTATGGCTACACCTTC.

In this sample, this clone turned up a few times. This sequence joins TRBV7-8 and TRBJ2-7, with a tentative D call TRBD1 (6 bases). The V and J ends lost 7 bases and 3 bases respectively, with 16 bases between them. There are 14 residues in the CDR3. Germline loops: CDR1 SGHVS, CDR2 FQNEAQ. CDR3 coding DNA: TGTGCCAGCACTTCCACGCAGGGGAGCTACGAGCAGTACTTC. The encoded protein is CASTSTQGSYEQYF.

This chain joins TRBV3-1 (or the pseudogene TRBV3-2) and TRBJ1-2; maybe TRBD1 (6 bases). The CDR3 is 19 residues long. Looked up from germline, CDR1 is LGHDT and CDR2 is YNNKEL (reference sequence). Trimming shortened V by 1 base and J by 3 bases, and 24 bases separated the two germline ends. CDR3 DNA sequence: TGTGCCAGCAGCCAAGTAGGGGGGGCAGGGCTGGTTACCGACTATGGCTACACCTTC. Protein product: CASSQVGGAGLVTDYGYTF.

The rearrangement joins TRBV3-1 (or the pseudogene TRBV3-2) to TRBJ1-5; D uncertain. Trimming left V 3 bases short and J 0 bases short, with 12 bases between. CDR1 and CDR2 from the germline V gene are LGHDT and YNNKEL (reference sequence). This CDR3 has 16 amino acids. CDR3 in amino acids: CASSQGPGNSNQPQHF. CDR3 DNA: TGTGCCAGCAGCCAGGGCCCGGGGAATAGCAATCAGCCCCAGCATTTT.

The rearrangement uses TRBV28 and TRBJ2-7, with 12 bases fitting TRBD2. V was clipped by 1 base and J by 0 bases; unmatched bases: 13. Germline loops: CDR1 MDHEN, CDR2 SYDVKM. CDR3 length equals 20 residues. Here the CDR3 reads CASSLSGPRLAGAISYEQYF. The CDR3 DNA is TGTGCCAGCAGTTTATCCGGCCCGAGACTAGCGGGGGCCATCTCCTACGAGCAGTACTTC. Combining the CDR3 with reference TRBV28 and TRBJ2-7 gives the whole variable domain DVKVTQSSRYLVKRTGEKVFLECVQDMDHENMFWYRQDPGLGLRLIYFSYDVKMKEKGDIPEGYSVSREKKERFSLILESASTNQTSMYLCASSLSGPRLAGAISYEQYFGPGTRLTVT.

The chain joins TRBV7-2 to TRBJ1-3, with D unresolved. Trimming left V 6 bases short and J 0 bases short, with 12 bases between. There are 15 residues in the CDR3. Germline V CDR1 and CDR2: SGHTA, FQGNSA. DNA of the CDR3: TGTGCCAGCAGGTATACAGCAAGCTCTGGAAACACCATATATTTT. Residues: CASRYTASSGNTIYF.

This chain connects TRBV2 to TRBJ2-1; the match to TRBD2 covers 14 bases. The CDR3 is made up of 17 amino acids. CDR1 is SNHLY and CDR2 is FYNNEI in the germline V gene. V shed 4 bases, J shed 6 bases, and the junction held 8 bases outside the gene matches. The CDR3 DNA reads TGTGCCAGCAGTGCCGGACTAGCGGGAGGCCCTACCAATGAGCAGTTCTTC. Its protein product is CASSAGLAGGPTNEQFF.

This chain connects TRBV10-3 to TRBJ2-5, with a weak D call TRBD1 (6 bases). CDR1 ENHRY and CDR2 SYGVKD come from the germline V gene. The CDR3 spans 14 residues. Trimming left V 1 base short and J 5 bases short, with 11 bases between. Here the CDR3 reads CAISELAGVETQYF. The CDR3 nucleotides read TGTGCCATCAGTGAGTTGGCAGGGGTGGAGACCCAGTACTTC.

The chain employs TRBV5-1 and TRBJ2-3, with 9 positions matching TRBD2. The V gene end was trimmed by 4 bases and the J gene end by 2 bases; junction bases not matched to a gene: 5. Per the germline V gene, CDR1 is SGHRS and CDR2 is YFSETQ. The CDR3 length is 15 residues. CDR3 residues: CASSVTSGATDTQYF. CDR3 DNA sequence: TGCGCCAGCAGCGTGACTAGCGGAGCCACAGATACGCAGTATTTT.

This clone appeared a single time. The chain carries TRBV7-2 and TRBJ1-5; TRBD1 aligns across 7 bases. The V segment lost 3 bases and the J segment 5 bases; nucleotides outside the gene matches: 4. The CDR3 loop spans 14 amino acids. Per the germline V gene, CDR1 is SGHTA and CDR2 is FQGNSA. CDR3 sequence (DNA): TGTGCCAGCAGCTTCCAGGGGGTTTATCAGCCCCAGCATTTT. Translation gives CASSFQGVYQPQHF.